The 17 T cell receptor beta chains presented below share a single source sample, sequenced in a study of blood T cell repertoires in COVID-19. The assay was immunoSEQ multiplex PCR, and TCRdb's table has in-frame clones only and misses some. The sample has about 260,000 clones; around 87% are singletons. Specimen: peripheral blood. These receptors originate from a man aged 18 to 29 with active or convalescent COVID-19.

The CDR3 bases are TGTGCCAGCAGTCCACAAACGCCGGGGACTGAAGCTTTCTTT. Protein sequence: CASSPQTPGTEAFF. The chain joins TRBV28 to TRBJ1-1; no clear D gene. Germline-derived CDR1 and CDR2 are MDHEN and SYDVKM. The CDR3 consists of 14 residues. V gave up 5 bases and J gave up 5 bases, with 15 bases separating them.

V gene TRBV7-9 combines with J gene TRBJ1-1; the D gene is possibly TRBD1 (6 bases). Germline lookup yields CDR1 SEHNR and CDR2 FQNEAQ (reference sequence). The CDR3 runs to 15 residues. The V and J ends lost 4 bases and 2 bases respectively, with 14 bases between them. The CDR3 DNA is TGTGCCAGCAGCTCACCCGGGACAATCAACACTGAAGCTTTCTTT. It encodes CASSSPGTINTEAFF.

The V gene is TRBV28, the J gene TRBJ1-4; 10 nucleotides align to TRBD1. V lost 9 bases and J lost 11; bases outside the gene matches: 9. CDR1 is MDHEN, CDR2 SYDVKM, per germline. The CDR3 has 13 residues. The CDR3 nucleotides read TGTGCCAGTCTTCCGGGACAGGGGTGGAAACTGTTTTTT. Its protein is CASLPGQGWKLFF.

As for this clone: Other nucleotide sequences from this sample produce the same CDR3. V gene TRBV30 combines with J gene TRBJ1-5; D remains unclear. V was cut by 2 bases and J by 1 base, with 9 bases left in between. Per germline, CDR1 GTSNPN and CDR2 SVGIG (reference sequence). There are 14 residues in the CDR3. CDR3 sequence reads: CAWSKDSSNQPQHF. The CDR3 region has the DNA TGTGCCTGGAGTAAGGACTCCAGCAATCAGCCCCAGCATTTT.

The chain employs TRBV27 and TRBJ1-2; the D is unclear. CDR1 and CDR2 (germline): MNHEY, SMNVEV (reference sequence). The CDR3 runs to 14 residues. V was shortened by 6 bases and J by 1 base, with 12 bases between the two germline ends. The DNA for the CDR3 is TGTGCCAGCAGGTTCTTAACGGGTAACTATGGCTACACCTTC. Protein sequence: CASRFLTGNYGYTF.

This clone was recorded once. The rearrangement uses TRBV19 and TRBJ2-5; 13 nucleotides align to TRBD2. Trimming removed 5 bases from V and 4 bases from J; junction bases left unmatched: 7. The CDR3 spans 16 residues. Per germline, CDR1 LNHDA and CDR2 SQIVND (reference sequence). The DNA of the CDR3 is TGTGCCAGTAGTGCAGGACTAGCGGGAGAACGAGAGACCCAGTACTTC. Its protein product is CASSAGLAGERETQYF.

This clone was detected only once. The genes are TRBV27 and TRBJ2-6; maybe TRBD1 (5 bases). This CDR3 has 15 amino acids. With 2 bases removed from V and 2 bases from J, the gap between germline ends came to 7 bases. The germline V gene encodes CDR1 MNHEY and CDR2 SMNVEV (reference sequence). CDR3 amino acids: CASSLSRAGANVLTF. In DNA form, the CDR3 reads TGTGCCAGCAGTTTAAGCAGGGCTGGGGCCAACGTCCTGACTTTC.

The J gene is TRBJ2-1, the V gene TRBV5-1; 7 bases agree with TRBD1. The CDR3 covers 17 residues. With 5 bases clipped from V and 0 bases from J, the junction kept 11 bases outside the gene matches. Per the germline V gene, CDR1 is SGHRS and CDR2 is YFSETQ. The chain's CDR3 is CASSTKPTGTSYNEQFF. The CDR3 nucleotides are TGCGCCAGCAGTACGAAACCGACAGGGACCTCCTACAATGAGCAGTTCTTC.

This rearrangement joins TRBV7-9 to TRBJ1-2; no clear D gene. Germline CDR1 is SEHNR and CDR2 is FQNEAQ (reference sequence). This CDR3 comprises 15 residues. V was trimmed by 3 bases and J by 0 bases, leaving 11 bases between them. The CDR3 is CASSFGGETNYGYTF. In DNA form, the CDR3 reads TGTGCCAGCAGCTTTGGCGGAGAGACTAACTATGGCTACACCTTC.

The rearrangement uses TRBV7-6 and TRBJ2-7, with D perhaps matching TRBD1 (5 bases). Germline CDR1 reads SGHVS; CDR2 reads FNYEAQ. V lost 5 bases to trimming and J lost 5 bases, with 19 bases between them. The CDR3 is 15 amino acids. DNA for the CDR3: TGTGCCAGCAGCGCGCAGTTTCAGGGTGTAGACGAGCAGTACTTC. It encodes CASSAQFQGVDEQYF. Full variable domain (remainder filled in from reference TRBV7-6 and TRBJ2-7): GAGVSQSPRYKVTKRGQDVALRCDPISGHVSLYWYRQALGQGPEFLTYFNYEAQQDKSGLPNDRFSAERPEGSISTLTIQRTEQRDSAMYRCASSAQFQGVDEQYFGPGTRLTVT.

The DNA for the CDR3 is TGTGCCAGCAGTACCCAGGACTGGGGTTCACCCCTCCACTTT. Amino acids: CASSTQDWGSPLHF. The gene calls are TRBV6-2 or TRBV6-3 and TRBJ1-6; no clear D. Germline V gives CDR1 MNHEY, CDR2 SVGEGT. Trimming pared 5 bases from V and 9 bases from J, leaving 14 bases between. This CDR3 has 14 residues.

The CDR3 loop reads CASSAQLADTQYF. As DNA, the CDR3 is TGTGCCAGCAGCGCCCAACTCGCAGATACGCAGTATTTT. The J gene is TRBJ2-3, the V gene TRBV9; unclear D gene. The CDR3 covers 13 residues. Germline CDR1 SGDLS, CDR2 YYNGEE. Trimming took 3 bases from V and 4 from J, leaving 9 bases between them.

The chain combines TRBV4-2 with TRBJ1-2; possible D gene TRBD1, 5 bases. Per germline, CDR1 LGHNA and CDR2 YNFKEQ. The CDR3 extends over 13 amino acids. V lost 0 bases, J lost 10 bases, and 12 bases lay in between. The CDR3 here is CASSQDNGDFYTF. The CDR3 DNA follows: TGTGCCAGCAGCCAAGATAATGGGGACTTCTACACCTTC.

The chain recombines TRBV7-9 with TRBJ2-1; 11 nucleotides line up with TRBD2. The CDR3 spans 16 residues. Germline V CDR1 and CDR2: SEHNR, FQNEAQ (reference sequence). After removal of 1 base from V and 10 bases from J, the junction contained 9 bases not matched to a gene. CDR3 sequence reads: CASSLGLAGGPEEQFF. In nucleotides, the CDR3 is TGTGCCAGCAGCTTAGGGTTAGCGGGAGGGCCGGAGGAGCAGTTCTTC.

The rearrangement uses TRBV7-2 and TRBJ2-1; weak D call: TRBD2 (6 bases). V was trimmed by 5 bases and J by 5 bases, leaving 19 bases between them. Germline CDR1 is SGHTA and CDR2 is FQGNSA. The CDR3 contains 16 residues. CDR3: CASSRGYGGLHNEQFF. The CDR3, as DNA: TGTGCCAGCAGCCGGGGGTACGGGGGACTCCACAATGAGCAGTTCTTC.

The chain joins TRBV5-1 to TRBJ1-2, with 7 bases lining up with TRBD1. The CDR3 has 14 residues. The ends lost 0 bases at V and 5 bases at J; junction bases unmatched: 4. CDR1 is SGHRS and CDR2 is YFSETQ in the germline V gene. CDR3 in DNA: TGCGCCAGCAGCTTGGGAGACAGGGTTTATGGCTACACCTTC. This gives the protein CASSLGDRVYGYTF.

This chain's CDR3 is CSVTQGSDTQYF. The CDR3 nucleotides read TGCAGCGTGACCCAGGGTTCAGATACGCAGTATTTT. The rearrangement uses TRBV29-1 and TRBJ2-3; D might be TRBD1 (5 bases). This CDR3 has 12 residues. Germline V gene data show CDR1 as SQVTM and CDR2 as ANQGSEA. With 6 bases removed from V and 4 bases from J, the gap between germline ends came to 11 bases.